These 4 T cell receptor beta chains were sequenced from one sample in a study of blood T cell repertoires in COVID-19. Profiled with immunoSEQ multiplex PCR; TCRdb holds only in-frame clones, not every one. The sample includes 210,000 or so clones, 89% of them seen just once. Sequencing was performed on peripheral blood. The receptors derive from a man aged 35-49 years with acute or convalescent COVID-19.

In DNA, the CDR3 is TGTGCCAGCACCTGGAGGAGCGGAGAGACCCAGTACTTC. It specifies CASTWRSGETQYF. J is TRBJ2-5 and V is TRBV12-3 or TRBV12-4; perhaps TRBD2 as D (5 bases). CDR3 length: 13 amino acids. V was trimmed by 7 bases and J by 4 bases, leaving 13 bases between them.

This clone has a single count. This chain links TRBV3-1 (or the pseudogene TRBV3-2) with TRBJ2-7, with 7 bases fitting TRBD2. Germline assignment: CDR1 LGHDT and CDR2 YNNKEL (reference sequence). CDR3 size: 16 residues. Unmatched junction bases numbered 11, after V lost 0 bases and J lost 6 bases. The CDR3 loop reads CASSQDAQRGKREQYF. The DNA for the CDR3 is TGTGCCAGCAGCCAAGACGCCCAGCGGGGAAAACGCGAGCAGTACTTC.

The chain carries TRBV6-5 and TRBJ1-2; 9 nucleotides align to TRBD1. The CDR3 contains 13 residues. CDR1 is MNHEY and CDR2 is SVGAGI in the germline V gene. Trimming at V came to 6 bases and at J to 8 bases, leaving 7 bases not matched to a gene. CDR3 sequence (DNA): TGTGCCAGCAGATGGACAGGGGCGGAGGGCTACACCTTC. Translated: CASRWTGAEGYTF.

The genes are TRBV30 and TRBJ1-4; D might be TRBD1 (5 bases). The germline V gene has CDR1 GTSNPN and CDR2 SVGIG (reference sequence). The V end was cut by 0 bases, the J end by 4 bases, with 6 bases between. The CDR3 contains 13 residues. CDR3 amino acids: CAWSVGLNEKLFF. CDR3 nucleotides: TGTGCCTGGAGTGTGGGGCTTAATGAAAAACTGTTTTTT.